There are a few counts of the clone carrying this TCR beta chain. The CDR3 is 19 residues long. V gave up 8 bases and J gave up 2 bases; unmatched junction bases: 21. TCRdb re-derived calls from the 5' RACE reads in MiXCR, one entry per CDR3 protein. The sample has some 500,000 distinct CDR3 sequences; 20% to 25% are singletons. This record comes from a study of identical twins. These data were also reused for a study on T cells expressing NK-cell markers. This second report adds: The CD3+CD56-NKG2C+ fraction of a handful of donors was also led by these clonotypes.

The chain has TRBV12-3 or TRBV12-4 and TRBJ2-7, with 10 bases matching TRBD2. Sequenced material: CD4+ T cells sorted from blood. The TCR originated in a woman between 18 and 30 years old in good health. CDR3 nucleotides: TGTGCCAGCGTCGTAGCGGGGGGCCAGTCATCCCCTAGGCCCTACGAGCAGTACTTC. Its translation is CASVVAGGQSSPRPYEQYF.